The 16 T cell receptor beta chains listed next were all sequenced from one sample in a study of CD8 T cells in Susac syndrome. cDNA came from 0.5 to 1 ug RNA primed by random hexamers. TCRdb reprocessed the immunoSEQ multiplex PCR reads with MiXCR, giving one entry per CDR3 protein. There are around 180,000 distinct CDR3 sequences in the sample; approximately 93% occur only once, and around 0.097% lies in the top ten. The sample consisted of CD4+ T cells from PBMCs. The receptor source for this set is a human donor with multiple sclerosis.

In this sample, this clonotype turned up once. The chain couples TRBV11-2 to TRBJ2-3, with 13 bases aligning to TRBD2. Germline V lookup: CDR1 SGHAT, CDR2 FQNNGV. V trimming: 5 bases; J trimming: 10 bases; junction bases outside the gene matches: 12. CDR3 length: 16 amino acids. The CDR3 loop reads CASSTTSGRVVLPQYF. The DNA for the CDR3 is TGTGCCAGCAGCACCACTAGCGGGAGGGTCGTCCTCCCGCAGTATTTT.

This clonotype was counted once. The chain recombines TRBV4-1 with TRBJ1-5; possibly TRBD1 for D (6 bases). V dropped 1 base and J dropped 7 bases, with 11 bases sitting between them. The length of the CDR3 is 14 residues. Germline V gene data show CDR1 as MGHRA and CDR2 as YSYEKL. The CDR3 spells CASSQAGAGQPQHF. Here the CDR3 DNA reads TGCGCCAGCAGCCAAGCAGGGGCTGGGCAGCCCCAGCATTTT.

The chain joins TRBV10-1 to TRBJ2-7; TRBD1 matches at 7 bases. The length of the CDR3 is 14 residues. CDR1 and CDR2 (germline): WNHNN, SYGVQD (reference sequence). The V and J ends lost 8 bases and 3 bases, in that order; junction bases with no gene match: 10. CDR3 DNA: TGCGCCAGCCGACGCTCGGACAGGCACTACGAGCAGTACTTC. This translates into CASRRSDRHYEQYF.

This CDR3 reads CATSDFGGGAIDTQYF. The DNA of the CDR3 is TGTGCCACCAGTGATTTTGGCGGGGGGGCAATAGATACGCAGTATTTT. J is TRBJ2-3 and V is TRBV24-1; 9 nucleotides agree with TRBD2. Trimming cost V 1 base and J 5 bases; bases outside gene matches: 6. The germline gives CDR1 KGHDR, CDR2 SFDVKD. This CDR3 region has 16 residues.

The chain recombines TRBV5-6 with TRBJ2-3, with D unresolved. Trimming took 3 bases from V and 7 from J, leaving 15 bases between them. This CDR3 is built from 14 residues. Looked up from germline, CDR1 is SGHDT and CDR2 is YYEEEE. CDR3 sequence reads: CASSSSGSGNTQYF. CDR3 DNA: TGTGCCAGCAGCTCTTCGGGTTCCGGAAATACGCAGTATTTT.

This sequence joins TRBV20-1 and TRBJ2-7; D not certain. Germline V gives CDR1 DFQATT, CDR2 SNEGSKA (reference sequence). The length of the CDR3 is 14 residues. Trimming pared 4 bases from V and 3 bases from J, leaving 16 bases between. DNA for the CDR3: TGCAGTGCTAAGACCCGCCAGACGCTCTACGAGCAGTACTTC. Its protein is CSAKTRQTLYEQYF.

The genes are TRBV6-5 and TRBJ1-6, with 8 bases lining up with TRBD1. Trimming removed 5 bases from V and 6 bases from J; junction bases left unmatched: 3. Per germline, CDR1 MNHEY and CDR2 SVGAGI. The CDR3 has 14 amino acids. The CDR3 loop is CASSRQGTNSPLHF. The CDR3 DNA follows: TGTGCCAGCAGTAGACAGGGGACTAATTCACCCCTCCACTTT.

This rearrangement joins TRBV19 to TRBJ1-1; TRBD1 aligns across 7 bases. This CDR3 has 13 amino acids. The V gene's germline CDR1 is LNHDA and CDR2 SQIVND (reference sequence). V shed 8 bases, J shed 0 bases, and the junction held 3 bases outside the gene matches. CDR3 loop: CASGDSMNTEAFF. The CDR3 DNA reads as TGTGCCAGTGGGGACAGTATGAACACTGAAGCTTTCTTT.

The chain uses TRBV18 and TRBJ2-7, with 7 bases fitting TRBD2. The CDR3 spans 16 residues. Germline CDR1 and CDR2: KGHSH and LQKENI. V trimming: 3 bases; J trimming: 2 bases; junction bases outside the gene matches: 10. The CDR3 DNA reads TGTGCCAGCTCACCGGTAAGGGGCGCGGGAGCCTACGAGCAGTACTTC. Protein product: CASSPVRGAGAYEQYF.

This clonotype was recorded once. This CDR3 reads CSAGRSNQPQHF. CDR3 coding DNA: TGCAGTGCTGGCCGGTCCAATCAGCCCCAGCATTTT. The rearrangement links TRBV20-1 to TRBJ1-5; D call uncertain. Trimming shortened V by 5 bases and J by 3 bases, and 8 bases separated the two germline ends. This CDR3 has 12 amino acids. Germline lookup yields CDR1 DFQATT and CDR2 SNEGSKA (reference sequence).

V usage is TRBV20-1 and J usage is TRBJ2-1, with 7 nucleotides matching TRBD2. Germline V CDR1 and CDR2: DFQATT, SNEGSKA (reference sequence). The junction had 12 bases not matched to a gene; V was cut back by 2 bases and J by 2 bases. This CDR3 has 17 residues. The CDR3 region is CSARPLGGDSPYNEQFF. Here the CDR3 DNA reads TGCAGTGCTAGACCTCTGGGGGGGGATTCCCCCTACAATGAGCAGTTCTTC.

This clonotype came up once. The chain joins TRBV13 to TRBJ2-3; 9 positions match TRBD2. The ends lost 5 bases at V and 7 bases at J; junction bases unmatched: 10. The CDR3 covers 15 residues. Germline loops: CDR1 PRHDT, CDR2 FYEKMQ (reference sequence). This chain's CDR3 is CASSLAASGVNTQYF. DNA of the CDR3: TGTGCCAGCAGCCTAGCGGCTAGCGGGGTGAATACGCAGTATTTT. Based on the CDR3 plus reference TRBV13 and TRBJ2-3, the full variable domain is AAGVIQSPRHLIKEKRETATLKCYPIPRHDTVYWYQQGPGQDPQFLISFYEKMQSDKGSIPDRFSAQQFSDYHSELNMSSLELGDSALYFCASSLAASGVNTQYFGPGTRLTVL.

The V and J genes are TRBV6-5 and TRBJ1-5, with no clear D. The germline CDR1 and CDR2 sequences are MNHEY and SVGAGI. Between the trimmed V and J ends, which lost 6 bases and 7 bases, there was a span of 13 bases. The CDR3 runs to 13 residues. CDR3 sequence: CASRPPNGQPQHF. CDR3 sequence (DNA): TGTGCCAGCAGACCCCCGAACGGGCAGCCCCAGCATTTT.

The rearrangement joins TRBV2 to TRBJ1-1; the match to TRBD1 covers 9 bases. J lost 6 bases, V lost 9 bases, and 8 bases had no gene match. The CDR3 runs to 13 residues. Germline CDR1 SNHLY, CDR2 FYNNEI. The CDR3 spells CASGRDRAPEAFF. The CDR3 coding sequence is TGTGCCAGTGGACGGGACAGGGCGCCTGAAGCTTTCTTT. Based on the CDR3 plus reference TRBV2 and TRBJ1-1, the full variable domain is EPEVTQTPSHQVTQMGQEVILRCVPISNHLYFYWYRQILGQKVEFLVSFYNNEISEKSEIFDDQFSVERPDGSNFTLKIRSTKLEDSAMYFCASGRDRAPEAFFGQGTRLTVV.

The chain couples TRBV6-2 or TRBV6-3 to TRBJ2-1; D possibly corresponds to TRBD2 (6 bases). The CDR3 sequence is 15 residues long. Trimming left V 2 bases short and J 5 bases short, with 13 bases between. Germline V gives CDR1 MNHEY, CDR2 SVGEGT. DNA of the CDR3: TGTGCCAGCAGTTACGACGGGAGCCCCCACAATGAGCAGTTCTTC. Translated, it gives CASSYDGSPHNEQFF.

This sequence joins TRBV5-1 and TRBJ2-7, with a tentative D call TRBD1 (5 bases). V dropped 4 bases and J dropped 2 bases, with 16 bases sitting between them. Germline lookup yields CDR1 SGHRS and CDR2 YFSETQ. This CDR3 has 15 residues. Here the CDR3 DNA reads TGCGCCAGCAGCCCGATCACAGGATACCCCTACGAGCAGTACTTC. Translation: CASSPITGYPYEQYF. Supplemented by reference TRBV5-1 and TRBJ2-7, the full variable domain reads KAGVTQTPRYLIKTRGQQVTLSCSPISGHRSVSWYQQTPGQGLQFLFEYFSETQRNKGNFPGRFSGRQFSNSRSEMNVSTLELGDSALYLCASSPITGYPYEQYFGPGTRLTVT.